This TCR beta chain was sequenced in a study of shared clonotypes between healthy human individuals. CD45RO+ cells were combined with CCR7-negative CD45RA+ TemRA cells to form CD8 memory. Sequencing was performed with immunoSEQ multiplex PCR; in TCRdb, only in-frame clones are kept and a portion is missing. Among about 690,000 clones, roughly 91% were seen once, and the ten largest hold 34%. As for this clone: The antigen remains unidentified.

This CDR3 has 16 amino acids. Trimming pared 1 base from V and 8 bases from J, leaving 20 bases between. Germline CDR1 reads SGHVS; CDR2 reads FQNEAQ. Study-wide results and limits: Sampling covered blood only; tissue repertoires likely differ.

The rearrangement links TRBV7-8 to TRBJ1-1; D remains unclear. The source is a man between 18 and 35 years old in good health. Some clones in this sample may be carry-over from other donors' samples. Sequenced input: memory CD8+ T cells from PBMCs. The sample's subset: CD45RO+ cells pooled with CCR7-negative TemRA cells. CDR3 bases: TGTGCCAGCAGCTTAGTCCACCCCCCGGGATATGGAGAAGCTTTCTTT. It translates to CASSLVHPPGYGEAFF.